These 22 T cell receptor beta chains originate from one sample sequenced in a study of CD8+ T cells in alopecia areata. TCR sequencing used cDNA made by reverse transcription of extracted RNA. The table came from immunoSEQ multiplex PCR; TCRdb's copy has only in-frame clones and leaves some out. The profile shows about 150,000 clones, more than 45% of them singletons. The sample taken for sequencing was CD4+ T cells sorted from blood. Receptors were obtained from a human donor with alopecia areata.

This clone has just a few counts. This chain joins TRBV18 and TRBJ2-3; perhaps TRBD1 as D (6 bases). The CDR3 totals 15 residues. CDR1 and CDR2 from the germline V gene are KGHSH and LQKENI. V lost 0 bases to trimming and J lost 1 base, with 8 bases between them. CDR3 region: CASSPPNRGTDTQYF. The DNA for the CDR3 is TGTGCCAGCTCACCACCGAACAGGGGCACAGATACGCAGTATTTT.

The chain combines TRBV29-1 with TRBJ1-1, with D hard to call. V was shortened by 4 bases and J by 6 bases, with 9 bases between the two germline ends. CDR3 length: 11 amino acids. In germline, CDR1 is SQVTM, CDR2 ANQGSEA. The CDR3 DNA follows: TGCAGCGTTGTAATTTACCCTGAAGCTTTCTTT. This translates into CSVVIYPEAFF.

The CDR3 sequence: CASTSGDKQETQYF. The CDR3 region has the DNA TGTGCCAGTACCTCCGGGGACAAACAAGAGACCCAGTACTTC. The V call is TRBV19, the J call TRBJ2-5; D is possibly TRBD1 (6 bases). Germline values: CDR1 LNHDA, CDR2 SQIVND (reference sequence). V was pared by 7 bases and J by 2 bases, with 14 bases between. The CDR3 has 14 residues. Looking up the rest from reference TRBV19 and TRBJ2-5 gives the full variable domain: DGGITQSPKYLFRKEGQNVTLSCEQNLNHDAMYWYRQDPGQGLRLIYYSQIVNDFQKGDIAEGYSVSREKKESFPLTVTSAQKNPTAFYLCASTSGDKQETQYFGPGTRLLVL.

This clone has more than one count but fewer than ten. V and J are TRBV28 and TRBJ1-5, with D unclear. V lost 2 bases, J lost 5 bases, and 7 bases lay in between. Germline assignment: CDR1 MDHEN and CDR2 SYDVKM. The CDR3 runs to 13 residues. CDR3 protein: CASSLPKDQPQHF. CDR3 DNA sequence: TGTGCCAGCAGTTTACCTAAGGATCAGCCCCAGCATTTT.

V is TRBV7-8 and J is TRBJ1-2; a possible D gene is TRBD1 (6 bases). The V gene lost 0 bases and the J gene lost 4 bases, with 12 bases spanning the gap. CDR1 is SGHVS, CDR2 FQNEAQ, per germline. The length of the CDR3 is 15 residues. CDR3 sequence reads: CASSLATGFGYGYTF. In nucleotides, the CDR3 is TGTGCCAGCAGCTTAGCAACAGGGTTTGGCTATGGCTACACCTTC. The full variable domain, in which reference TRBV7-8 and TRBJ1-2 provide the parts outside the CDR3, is GAGVSQSPRYKVAKRGQDVALRCDPISGHVSLFWYQQALGQGPEFLTYFQNEAQLDKSGLPSDRFFAERPEGSVSTLKIQRTQQEDSAVYLCASSLATGFGYGYTFGSGTRLTVV.

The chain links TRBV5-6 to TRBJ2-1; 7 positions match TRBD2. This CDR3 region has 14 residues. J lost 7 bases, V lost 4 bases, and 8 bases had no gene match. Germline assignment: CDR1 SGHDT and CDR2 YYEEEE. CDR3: CASSPGGRRNEQFF. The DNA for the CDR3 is TGTGCCAGCAGCCCGGGAGGCAGGAGAAATGAGCAGTTCTTC. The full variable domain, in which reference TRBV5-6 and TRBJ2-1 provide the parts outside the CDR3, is DAGVTQSPTHLIKTRGQQVTLRCSPKSGHDTVSWYQQALGQGPQFIFQYYEEEERQRGNFPDRFSGHQFPNYSSELNVNALLLGDSALYLCASSPGGRRNEQFFGPGTRLTVL.

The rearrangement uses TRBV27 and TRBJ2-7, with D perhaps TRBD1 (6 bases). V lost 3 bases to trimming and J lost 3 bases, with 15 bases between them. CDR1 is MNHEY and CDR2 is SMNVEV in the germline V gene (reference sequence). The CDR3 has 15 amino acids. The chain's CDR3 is CASSLRGQRYYEQYF. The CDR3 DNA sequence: TGTGCCAGCAGTTTGAGAGGACAGAGATACTACGAGCAGTACTTC.

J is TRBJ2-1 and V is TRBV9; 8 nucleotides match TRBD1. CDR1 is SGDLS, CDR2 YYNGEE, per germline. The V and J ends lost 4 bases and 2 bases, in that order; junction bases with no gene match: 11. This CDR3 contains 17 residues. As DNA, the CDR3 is TGTGCCAGCAGCTCCCTGACAGGGGCAGTAACCTACAATGAGCAGTTCTTC. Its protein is CASSSLTGAVTYNEQFF.

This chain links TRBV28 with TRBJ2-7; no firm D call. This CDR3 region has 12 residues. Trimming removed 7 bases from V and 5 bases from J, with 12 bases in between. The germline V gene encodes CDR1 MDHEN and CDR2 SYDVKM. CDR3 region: CASISDFHEQYF. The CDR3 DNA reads TGTGCCAGCATTTCCGACTTCCACGAGCAGTACTTC. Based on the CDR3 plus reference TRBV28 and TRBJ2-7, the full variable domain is DVKVTQSSRYLVKRTGEKVFLECVQDMDHENMFWYRQDPGLGLRLIYFSYDVKMKEKGDIPEGYSVSREKKERFSLILESASTNQTSMYLCASISDFHEQYFGPGTRLTVT.

The CDR3 DNA reads TGTGCCAGCAGTTCCAGGGGCTACGAGCAGTACTTC. Its translation: CASSSRGYEQYF. This chain uses TRBV28 with TRBJ2-7; possible D gene TRBD1, 6 bases. The V and J ends lost 4 bases and 3 bases respectively, with 7 bases between them. The CDR3 sequence is 12 residues long. Germline CDR1 reads MDHEN; CDR2 reads SYDVKM.

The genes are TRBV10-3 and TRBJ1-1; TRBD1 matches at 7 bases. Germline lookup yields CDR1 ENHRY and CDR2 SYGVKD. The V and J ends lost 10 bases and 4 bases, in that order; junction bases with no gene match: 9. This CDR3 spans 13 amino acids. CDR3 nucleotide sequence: TGTGCCACCCTGACAGGGTTGGGCACTGAAGCTTTCTTT. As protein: CATLTGLGTEAFF.

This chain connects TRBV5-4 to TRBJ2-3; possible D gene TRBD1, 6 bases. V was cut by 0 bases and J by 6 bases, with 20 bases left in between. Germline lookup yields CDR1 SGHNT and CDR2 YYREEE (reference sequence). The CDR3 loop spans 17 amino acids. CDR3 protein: CASSLGQGSSIPDTQYF. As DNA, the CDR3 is TGTGCCAGCAGCTTGGGTCAGGGGTCCTCGATCCCCGATACGCAGTATTTT.

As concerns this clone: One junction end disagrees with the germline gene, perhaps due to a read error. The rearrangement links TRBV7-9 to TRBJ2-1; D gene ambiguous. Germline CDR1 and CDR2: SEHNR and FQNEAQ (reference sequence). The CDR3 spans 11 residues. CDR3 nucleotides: TGTGCCAGCAGCTTGATGGACGGGCACATCTTC. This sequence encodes CASSLMDGHIF.

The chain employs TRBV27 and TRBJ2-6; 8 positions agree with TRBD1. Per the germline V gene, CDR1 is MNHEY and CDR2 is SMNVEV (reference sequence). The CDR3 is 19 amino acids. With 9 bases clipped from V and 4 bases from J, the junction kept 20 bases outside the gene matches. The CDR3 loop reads CARRYRSGGVSSGANVLTF. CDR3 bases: TGTGCCAGACGCTACCGGTCAGGGGGCGTATCATCCGGGGCCAACGTCCTGACTTTC.

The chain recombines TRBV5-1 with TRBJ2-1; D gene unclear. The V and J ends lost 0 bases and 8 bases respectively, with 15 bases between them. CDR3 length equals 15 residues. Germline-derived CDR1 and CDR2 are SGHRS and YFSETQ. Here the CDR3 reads CASSLDLAGSDEQFF. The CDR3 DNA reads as TGCGCCAGCAGCTTGGATCTTGCAGGTTCGGATGAGCAGTTCTTC. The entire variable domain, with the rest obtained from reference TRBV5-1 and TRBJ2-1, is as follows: KAGVTQTPRYLIKTRGQQVTLSCSPISGHRSVSWYQQTPGQGLQFLFEYFSETQRNKGNFPGRFSGRQFSNSRSEMNVSTLELGDSALYLCASSLDLAGSDEQFFGPGTRLTVL.

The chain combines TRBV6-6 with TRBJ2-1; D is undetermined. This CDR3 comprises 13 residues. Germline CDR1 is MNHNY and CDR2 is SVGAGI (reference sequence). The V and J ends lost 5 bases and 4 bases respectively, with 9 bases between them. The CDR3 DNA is TGTGCCAGCAGTCCGGACCTTTACAATGAGCAGTTCTTC. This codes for CASSPDLYNEQFF.

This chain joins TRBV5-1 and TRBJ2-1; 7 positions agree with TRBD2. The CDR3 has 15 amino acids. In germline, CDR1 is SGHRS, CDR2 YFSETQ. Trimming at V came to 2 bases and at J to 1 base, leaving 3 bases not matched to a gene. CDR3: CASSFSGLSYNEQFF. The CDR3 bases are TGCGCCAGCAGCTTTAGCGGGTTGTCCTACAATGAGCAGTTCTTC.

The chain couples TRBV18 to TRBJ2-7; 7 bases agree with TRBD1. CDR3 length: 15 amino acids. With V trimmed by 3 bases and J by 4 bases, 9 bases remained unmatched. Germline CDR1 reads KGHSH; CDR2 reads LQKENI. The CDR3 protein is CASSPVSDRDYEQYF. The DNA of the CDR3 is TGTGCCAGCTCACCGGTTAGCGACAGGGATTACGAGCAGTACTTC.

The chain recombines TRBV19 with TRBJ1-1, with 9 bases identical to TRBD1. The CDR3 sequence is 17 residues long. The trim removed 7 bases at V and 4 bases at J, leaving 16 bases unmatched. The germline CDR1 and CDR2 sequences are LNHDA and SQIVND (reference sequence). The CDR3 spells CASTMKGQGFWSTEAFF. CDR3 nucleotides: TGTGCCAGTACTATGAAGGGACAGGGTTTCTGGAGCACTGAAGCTTTCTTT.

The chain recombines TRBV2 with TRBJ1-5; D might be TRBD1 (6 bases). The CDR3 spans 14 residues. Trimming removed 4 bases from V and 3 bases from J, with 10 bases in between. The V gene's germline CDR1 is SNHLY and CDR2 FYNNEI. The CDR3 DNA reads TGTGCCAGCAGTGGCGGGACATACAATCAGCCCCAGCATTTT. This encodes CASSGGTYNQPQHF. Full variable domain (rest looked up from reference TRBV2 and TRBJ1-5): EPEVTQTPSHQVTQMGQEVILRCVPISNHLYFYWYRQILGQKVEFLVSFYNNEISEKSEIFDDQFSVERPDGSNFTLKIRSTKLEDSAMYFCASSGGTYNQPQHFGDGTRLSIL.

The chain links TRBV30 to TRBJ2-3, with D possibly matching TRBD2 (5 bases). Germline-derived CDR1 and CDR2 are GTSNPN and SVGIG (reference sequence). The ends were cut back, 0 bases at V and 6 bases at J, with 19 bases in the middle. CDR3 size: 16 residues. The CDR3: CAWSVPQIGDWDTQYF. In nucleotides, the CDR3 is TGTGCCTGGAGTGTACCTCAGATCGGGGATTGGGATACGCAGTATTTT.

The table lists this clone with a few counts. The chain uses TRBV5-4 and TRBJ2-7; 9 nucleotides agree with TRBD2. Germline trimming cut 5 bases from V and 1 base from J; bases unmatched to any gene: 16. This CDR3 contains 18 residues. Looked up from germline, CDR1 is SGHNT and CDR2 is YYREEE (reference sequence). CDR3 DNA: TGTGCCAGCAGAAATTGGTTGCCTAGCGGGAAGGGGTCCTACGAGCAGTACTTC. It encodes CASRNWLPSGKGSYEQYF.